The source of this T cell receptor beta chain is a study of blood T cells in healthy people across ages. Findings and limits, study-wide: Those diversity estimates obtained from one million T cells were thought to be underestimates.

The authors ran a second PCR of 7 to 11 cycles using a sample-barcoded 5' primer and a J-beta primer mix. Each CDR3 protein is one row after TCRdb ran MiXCR on the 5' RACE reads. The sample lists roughly 1.7 million distinct CDR3 sequences, about 31% occurring once. Extractions gave at least 5.5 micrograms of total RNA per sample. Details on this clonotype: Its antigen is unknown.

CDR3 length: 15 residues. The V end lost 5 bases, the J end lost 0 bases, and 14 bases lay between the germline ends. Germline V gives CDR1 SGHTA, CDR2 FQGNSA. Sequenced input: blood. The clonotype was recovered from a woman between 25 and 40 years old in good health. The chain joins TRBV7-2 to TRBJ2-7, with D perhaps being TRBD1 or TRBD2 (5 bases each). Here the CDR3 reads CASSRGGHSSYEQYV. CDR3 sequence (DNA): TGTGCCAGCAGCCGGGGCGGACATAGCTCCTACGAGCAGTACGTC.